A selection of T cell receptor beta chains follows, all from one sample in a study of OX40 agonist ivuxolimab in advanced cancers. The data were produced by immunoSEQ multiplex PCR, yet TCRdb's version contains in-frame clones alone and is incomplete. Of over 85,000 clones detected, over 75% appear once; the ten largest clones hold around 0.33%. The sequences come from CD4+ or CD8+ T cells sorted from blood, collected in a trial of the OX40 agonist ivuxolimab. The receptor set was obtained from an adult with an advanced solid tumor such as melanoma, head and neck, liver or kidney cancer. Each CDR3 is given without its conserved first and last residue.

v_call	j_call	cdr3_aa
TRBV6-5	TRBJ2-5	ASSYSGLAGIETQY
TRBV18	TRBJ2-7	ASSPGTSSYEQY
TRBV28	TRBJ2-3	ASIQGGRPDTQY
TRBV5-1	TRBJ1-2	ASSLGSVST
TRBV7-2	TRBJ2-7	ASSLDRGHEQY
TRBV19	TRBJ2-7	ASSTTKATSYEQY
TRBV7-2	TRBJ2-3	ASTFQGGTATDTQY
TRBV5-6	TRBJ1-2	ASSLAGGYT
TRBV5-1	TRBJ1-1	ASSSGQGILNTEAF
TRBV28	.	ASSLNRGEQY
TRBV2	TRBJ1-1	ASTRTGTNTEAF
TRBV19	TRBJ1-1	ASSIKNTEAF
TRBV18	TRBJ2-7	ASSPTQGGEQY
TRBV6-6	TRBJ1-1	ASRPLGLNTEAF
TRBV5-1	TRBJ2-1	ASSRDDPRDNEQF
TRBV5-1	TRBJ2-1	ASSLQGAHYEQF
TRBV18	TRBJ2-1	ASSPAGGPREQF
TRBV6-1	TRBJ1-5	ASSEGGAQPQH